This T cell receptor (beta chain) originates from a study of beta chain features in type 1 diabetes. This clone has a handful of counts. Its antigen is still unknown. The authors obtained over 95% purity in all sorted populations. After removal of 1 base from V and 3 bases from J, the junction contained 3 bases not matched to a gene. The CDR3 extends over 16 amino acids. Germline V gene data show CDR1 as SGHRS and CDR2 as YFSETQ. Expressed TCRB transcripts were sequenced, since all the RNA that had been isolated was reverse transcribed. The assay was immunoSEQ multiplex PCR, and TCRdb's table has in-frame clones only and misses some. The sample records approximately 400,000 clones, more than 12% being singletons. Regarding the study as a whole: The study found moderately but significantly shorter TCRB CDR3s in all four CD4+ subsets of Type 1 diabetes patients. Equally in patients and controls, shorter templates might have been favored by PCR.

Sequencing was carried out using naive CD4+ T cells from blood. This TCR was sampled from a woman aged 18-30 years in good health. The chain combines TRBV5-1 with TRBJ2-2; 10 bases agree with TRBD2. The CDR3 DNA sequence: TGCGCCAGCAGCTTGTCTAGCGGGAGCTACACCGGGGAGCTGTTTTTT. This gives the protein CASSLSSGSYTGELFF.